These T cell receptor beta chains were read from a single sample in a study of blood T cells in healthy people across ages. MiXCR, run by TCRdb on the 5' RACE reads, gives a single entry per CDR3 protein. The sample records more than 900,000 distinct CDR3 sequences, approximately 32% being singletons. The same sample was also used in a study of T cells of mothers and their children.

Sample: blood. Receptors were obtained from a woman aged 35 to 49 in good health. The CDR3 runs from the conserved cysteine through the conserved F or W. D genes are given only for firm matches. The size field is filled for only some rows; it gives once, few, many or a size class.

TRBJ1-2 NA TRBV7-9 few CASSRPWGYTF TGTGCCAGCAGCCGTCCGTGGGGCTACACCTTC
TRBJ2-7 TRBD1 TRBV6-6 NA CASSYDRGAYEQYF TGTGCCAGCAGTTACGACAGGGGGGCCTACGAGCAGTACTTC
TRBJ1-1 NA TRBV3-1 few CASSQDLGGDLNTEAFF TGTGCCAGCAGCCAAGATCTGGGTGGGGATCTGAACACTGAAGCTTTCTTT
TRBJ1-1 NA TRBV5-1 NA CASSLALGGVRATEAFF TGCGCCAGCAGCTTGGCCTTGGGGGGGGTCAGGGCCACTGAAGCTTTCTTT
TRBJ1-5 TRBD1 TRBV24-1 NA CATLGTGRARNQPQHF TGTGCCACCCTCGGGACAGGGAGGGCGAGGAATCAGCCCCAGCATTTT
TRBJ2-6 TRBD2 TRBV2 NA CASRPPGLAGVFGANVLTF TGTGCCAGCAGACCTCCGGGACTAGCGGGGGTATTCGGGGCCAACGTCCTGACTTTC
TRBJ2-3 NA TRBV12-5 few CASGLVLRGTTDTQYF TGTGCTAGTGGTTTGGTATTGAGAGGGACCACAGATACGCAGTATTTT
TRBJ2-7 NA TRBV4-3 many CASSQLTDSEQYF TGCGCCAGCAGCCAACTAACAGACTCCGAGCAGTACTTC
TRBJ2-1 NA TRBV7-2 many CASRDRVPFNEQFF TGTGCCAGCAGGGATCGGGTCCCCTTCAATGAGCAGTTCTTC
TRBJ2-7 TRBD2 TRBV5-6 NA CASSLLAGGAYEQYF TGTGCCAGCAGCCTACTAGCGGGGGGCGCCTACGAGCAGTACTTC
TRBJ2-6 TRBD2 TRBV7-2 NA CASSYAGGVNVLTF TGTGCCAGCAGTTACGCTGGGGGGGTCAACGTCCTGACTTTC
TRBJ1-4 NA TRBV6-6 NA CASSSTWREKLFF TGTGCCAGCAGTTCAACCTGGAGGGAAAAACTGTTTTTT
TRBJ1-2 NA TRBV29-1 NA CSVEDARFYGYTF TGCAGCGTTGAAGACGCCAGGTTCTATGGCTACACCTTC
TRBJ2-3 TRBD2 TRBV11-2 NA CASSTSGGHDWTDTQYF TGTGCCAGCAGCACTAGCGGGGGGCACGATTGGACAGATACGCAGTATTTT
TRBJ2-1 TRBD2 TRBV7-2 few CASGAIAGNEQFF TGTGCCAGCGGAGCTATAGCGGGCAATGAGCAGTTCTTC
TRBJ2-7 NA TRBV7-2 many CASSLSGGQNYEQYF TGTGCCAGCAGCTTAAGTGGCGGACAGAACTACGAGCAGTACTTC
TRBJ1-5 NA TRBV21-1 NA CASSKGSTTAPQPQHF TGTGCCAGCAGCAAAGGCAGTACTACGGCGCCCCAGCCCCAGCATTTT
TRBJ2-7 TRBD1 TRBV5-1 NA CASSFGSSDRVHEQDF TGCGCCAGCAGCTTCGGATCGTCGGACAGGGTTCACGAGCAGGACTTC
TRBJ1-6 TRBD1 TRBV6-2/TRBV6-3 NA CASSTGQGAPGISPLHF TGTGCCAGCTCGACGGGACAGGGGGCCCCCGGAATTTCACCCCTCCACTTT
TRBJ1-2 NA TRBV7-3 many CASSLGGGTPSYGYTF TGTGCCAGCAGCTTAGGGGGGGGCACCCCATCCTATGGCTACACCTTC
TRBJ1-1 NA TRBV30 NA CAWDGGLNTEAFF TGTGCCTGGGACGGCGGGTTGAACACTGAAGCTTTCTTT
TRBJ1-6 TRBD1 TRBV3-1 many CASSPGQNNSPLHF TGTGCCAGCAGCCCGGGACAGAATAATTCACCCCTCCACTTT
TRBJ2-1 NA TRBV7-9 NA CASSLLRAYNEQFF TGTGCCAGCAGTTTATTACGGGCCTACAATGAGCAGTTCTTC
TRBJ2-3 TRBD2 TRBV4-3 NA CASGRGEGSFTDTQYF TGCGCCAGCGGCCGGGGGGAGGGCTCCTTCACAGATACGCAGTATTTT
TRBJ1-3 TRBD1 TRBV4-1 NA CASSPMPDRSSGNTIYF TGCGCCAGCAGCCCGATGCCGGACAGGAGCTCTGGAAACACCATATATTTT
TRBJ1-2 TRBD1 TRBV28 many CASSSGQGAFFGYTF TGTGCCAGCAGTTCGGGACAGGGGGCCTTTTTTGGCTACACCTTC
TRBJ2-5 TRBD2 TRBV7-7 few CASSLEASGATQYF TGTGCTAGCAGCTTAGAGGCTAGCGGCGCGACCCAGTACTTC
TRBJ2-7 TRBD1 TRBV6-6 many CATGTGTYEQYF TGTGCCACTGGGACAGGGACCTACGAGCAGTACTTC